This T cell receptor (beta chain) was recorded in a study of OX40 agonist ivuxolimab in advanced cancers. About the study: Enrolled patients in dose escalation had cancers that were hepatocellular carcinoma, melanoma, renal cell or head and neck cancer.

TCRdb keeps only in-frame clones here, not all; method: immunoSEQ multiplex PCR. The sample includes tens of thousands of clones, approximately 90% seen only once; the top ten take roughly 0.5%. As concerns this clone: No antigen is known for it.

Points from the study as a whole: CD4+ and CD8+ T cells in blood underwent clonal expansion by week 6 at 0.1 to 3.0 mg/kg. Among patients with partial responses at 0.1-3.0 mg/kg, clonal expansion was among the lowest.

The source of this sequence is an adult with an advanced solid tumor such as melanoma, head and neck, liver or kidney cancer. The sequencing used CD4+ or CD8+ T cells sorted from blood, collected in a trial of the OX40 agonist ivuxolimab.

Here the CDR3 reads CASSLDRGGQETQYF. CDR3 in DNA: TGTGCCAGCAGCTTAGATCGGGGGGGTCAAGAGACCCAGTACTTC. The chain uses TRBV7-9 and TRBJ2-5; 8 nucleotides match TRBD2. The length of the CDR3 is 15 residues. CDR1 is SEHNR, CDR2 FQNEAQ, per germline (reference sequence). Trimming removed 1 base from V and 2 bases from J; junction bases left unmatched: 3.